This TCR beta chain was captured in a study of T-cell memory formation after mild COVID-19. Constant-segment primers and 5'RACE yielded cDNA libraries for TCR alpha and TCR beta, each carrying sample barcodes and UMIs. TCRdb re-analysed the 5' RACE reads in MiXCR, keeping a single row per CDR3 protein. The sample consists of about 170,000 distinct CDR3 sequences, 10% to 15% of them appearing once. Germline V lookup: CDR1 SGHDT, CDR2 YYEEEE. The CDR3 consists of 16 residues. V gave up 4 bases and J gave up 3 bases; unmatched junction bases: 11. The sample consisted of PBMCs or a T cell subset sorted from them (not recorded which). The receptor's source is a man younger than 35 who had mild COVID-19 (a few samples of this study predate the infection). Cell type and time point are not known. The J gene is TRBJ2-7, the V gene TRBV5-6; TRBD2 matches 9 bases. The CDR3 DNA follows: TGTGCCAGCAGCCGGTTGGGTAGCGGGGGAATCTACGAGCAGTACTTC. Its protein product is CASSRLGSGGIYEQYF.